This T cell receptor beta chain was recorded in a study of blood T cell repertoires in COVID-19. Overall study context: Samples taken during acute and convalescent COVID-19 were collected in the United States, Italy and Spain. PBMCs, B-cell-depleted T cells, or T cells provided the cDNA or gDNA that made up the material.

This CDR3 has 14 residues. Trimming shortened V by 2 bases and J by 3 bases, and 10 bases separated the two germline ends. Germline V gives CDR1 SGHVS, CDR2 FQNEAQ. Per the authors' pipeline: From reference gene primer amplification, estimates of nucleated cell counts were derived. Only in-frame clones appear in the TCRdb table, and some are missing; sequencing was by immunoSEQ multiplex PCR. V and J calls and clone size come straight from that table; D and trimming were deduced from the DNA. The repertoire holds about 150,000 clones, with 75% to 90% as singletons. The material sequenced was peripheral blood. The TCR comes from a man aged 50 to 60 with active COVID-19. V usage is TRBV7-8 and J usage is TRBJ1-2, with D uncertain. The DNA of the CDR3 is TGTGCCAGCAGCTTAAGGTCAGGCCACTATGGCTACACCTTC. This encodes CASSLRSGHYGYTF.